This passage covers 29 T cell receptor beta chains from one sample sequenced in a study of spatial heterogeneity in lung cancer. Study results and caveats: Expanded intratumoral alpha and beta TCR counts tracked tumor mutation counts.

Time point specified: sample taken at primary tumor resection. TCRdb re-analysed the 5' RACE reads in MiXCR, keeping a single row per CDR3 protein. This sample carries about 7,900 distinct CDR3 sequences, 6.5% to 7.5% of them seen once, and the ten largest clones take over 15%. The antigens for these receptors are not known. Here the sequenced sample was lung tumor tissue, taken at surgery. The receptors were gathered from a female donor with early-stage non-small cell lung cancer.

The chain couples TRBV12-3 or TRBV12-4 to TRBJ2-2; 10 bases map to TRBD1. The CDR3 runs 14 residues. V lost 3 bases and J lost 5; bases outside the gene matches: 0. CDR3 sequence (DNA): TGTGCCAGCAGTTTGGGACAGGGGACCGGGGAGCTGTTTTTT. As protein: CASSLGQGTGELFF.

This clonotype showed up many times. In nucleotides, the CDR3 is TGCGCCAGCAGCCGAGGACAGGGCCTGAACACTGAAGCTTTCTTT. Its translation: CASSRGQGLNTEAFF. The chain carries TRBV5-1 and TRBJ1-1; the match to TRBD1 covers 8 bases. V dropped 4 bases and J dropped 0; count of bases not matched to a gene: 5. The CDR3 length is 15 residues. CDR1 and CDR2 (germline): SGHRS, YFSETQ.

Many counts were recorded for this clonotype. The chain joins TRBV28 to TRBJ1-3; possible D gene TRBD1, 5 bases. The CDR3 totals 14 residues. Between the trimmed V and J ends, which lost 2 bases and 4 bases, there was a span of 9 bases. CDR1 MDHEN and CDR2 SYDVKM come from the germline V gene. As DNA, the CDR3 is TGTGCCAGCAGTTTAAGGCCAGGGGGAAACACCATATATTTT. The encoded protein is CASSLRPGGNTIYF.

This clonotype is judged medium-sized. This chain joins TRBV5-1 and TRBJ2-3; 14 nucleotides line up with TRBD2. This CDR3 contains 16 residues. Germline trimming cut 4 bases from V and 5 bases from J; bases unmatched to any gene: 6. Germline lookup yields CDR1 SGHRS and CDR2 YFSETQ. CDR3: CASSMTSGRAQDTQYF. The CDR3 nucleotides are TGCGCCAGCAGCATGACTAGCGGGAGGGCCCAAGATACGCAGTATTTT.

This clonotype has at least ten counts. The chain uses TRBV24-1 and TRBJ2-3, with 11 bases matching TRBD2. Losses at the gene ends were 4 bases for V and 2 bases for J; bases not matched to a gene: 4. Germline values: CDR1 KGHDR, CDR2 SFDVKD. The CDR3 has 16 amino acids. CDR3 coding DNA: TGTGCCACCAGTGACCCACTAGCGGGAGTCACAGATACGCAGTATTTT. Translated: CATSDPLAGVTDTQYF.

This clonotype was observed at least ten times. The genes are TRBV5-5 and TRBJ2-3; the match to TRBD2 covers 7 bases. This CDR3 contains 16 residues. V dropped 7 bases and J dropped 0; count of bases not matched to a gene: 11. Germline V gene lookup returns CDR1 SGHKS and CDR2 YYEKEE (reference sequence). This CDR3 is CASWAGDSSSTDTQYF. CDR3 sequence (DNA): TGTGCCAGCTGGGCGGGAGACTCCTCTAGCACAGATACGCAGTATTTT. The whole variable domain, remainder taken from reference TRBV5-5 and TRBJ2-3, is DAGVTQSPTHLIKTRGQQVTLRCSPISGHKSVSWYQQVLGQGPQFIFQYYEKEERGRGNFPDRFSARQFPNYSSELNVNALLLGDSALYLCASWAGDSSSTDTQYFGPGTRLTVL.

This clonotype has ten or more counts. The rearrangement joins TRBV6-2 or TRBV6-3 to TRBJ2-7, with D hard to call. Germline CDR1 is MNHEY and CDR2 is SVGEGT. Trimming took off 4 bases at V and 2 bases at J, with 12 bases between the two ends. This CDR3 has 14 amino acids. CDR3 loop: CASSSATNPYEQYF. In DNA form, the CDR3 reads TGTGCCAGCAGTTCAGCGACGAACCCCTACGAGCAGTACTTC.

This clonotype was seen repeatedly, ten times or more. The genes are TRBV6-1 and TRBJ1-2, with 10 bases aligning to TRBD1. CDR1 and CDR2 from the germline V gene are MNHNS and SASEGT. The trim removed 1 base at V and 4 bases at J, leaving 3 bases unmatched. This CDR3 is built from 15 residues. The CDR3 region has the DNA TGTGCCAGCAGTGAAGAGACAGGGGGCAGCTATGGCTACACCTTC. This codes for CASSEETGGSYGYTF.

In this sample, this clonotype turned up many times. V gene TRBV10-3 combines with J gene TRBJ2-3, with 10 bases matching TRBD2. The CDR3 covers 15 residues. CDR1 is ENHRY and CDR2 is SYGVKD in the germline V gene. The V gene end was trimmed by 7 bases and the J gene end by 3 bases; junction bases not matched to a gene: 7. CDR3 loop: CAIKKASGRTDTQYF. Here the CDR3 DNA reads TGTGCCATCAAGAAGGCTAGCGGGAGAACAGATACGCAGTATTTT.

This clonotype is medium-sized within its sample. The chain employs TRBV10-2 and TRBJ2-5, with D hard to call. V dropped 6 bases and J dropped 1 base, with 9 bases sitting between them. The CDR3 loop spans 13 amino acids. Per the germline V gene, CDR1 is WSHSY and CDR2 is SAAADI. The chain's CDR3 is CASSDLLQETQYF. In nucleotides, the CDR3 is TGCGCCAGCAGCGACCTCCTCCAAGAGACCCAGTACTTC.

This clonotype is classed as medium-sized (0.01 to 0.1%). The chain carries TRBV6-1 and TRBJ2-2; D remains ambiguous. The CDR3 has 14 residues. Germline CDR1 and CDR2: MNHNS and SASEGT. V was cut by 2 bases and J by 2 bases, with 6 bases left in between. The chain's CDR3 is CASSESINTGELFF. DNA for the CDR3: TGTGCCAGCAGTGAATCCATAAACACCGGGGAGCTGTTTTTT.

This clonotype was seen ten or more times. The V gene is TRBV6-4, the J gene TRBJ2-4; 8 bases line up with TRBD1. From germline, CDR1 is MRHNA and CDR2 SNTAGT. The CDR3 runs to 20 residues. V lost 9 bases and J lost 0; bases outside the gene matches: 22. CDR3 coding DNA: TGTGCCAGGAAATCCACAGGGGGTCCCAGAAAATCTCTAGCCAAAAACATTCAGTACTTC. Translating it yields CARKSTGGPRKSLAKNIQYF.

This clonotype was observed at least ten times. The chain's CDR3 is CASHLSGANVLTF. In DNA, the CDR3 is TGTGCCAGTCACCTCTCTGGGGCCAACGTCCTGACTTTC. The chain employs TRBV19 and TRBJ2-6; the D is unclear. The germline gives CDR1 LNHDA, CDR2 SQIVND (reference sequence). The ends were cut back, 8 bases at V and 0 bases at J, with 5 bases in the middle. The CDR3 is 13 residues long.

The table lists this clonotype with many counts. The chain has TRBV7-9 and TRBJ2-6; 8 bases agree with TRBD1. This CDR3 has 18 amino acids. Per germline, CDR1 SEHNR and CDR2 FQNEAQ (reference sequence). V was pared by 1 base and J by 0 bases, with 5 bases of the junction left unmatched. The CDR3 DNA follows: TGTGCCAGCAGCTTAGTCGACAGGGGAAGCTCTGGGGCCAACGTCCTGACTTTC. It is translated as CASSLVDRGSSGANVLTF.

There are many counts of this clonotype. The rearrangement links TRBV10-2 to TRBJ2-7, with D possibly being TRBD2 (7 bases). The CDR3 is 14 amino acids. The germline V gene has CDR1 WSHSY and CDR2 SAAADI. V was cut by 6 bases and J by 0 bases, with 12 bases left in between. The CDR3 region is CASRGGGYSYEQYF. The CDR3, as DNA: TGCGCCAGCAGAGGGGGAGGGTACTCCTACGAGCAGTACTTC.

This clonotype was observed at least ten times. V is TRBV9 and J is TRBJ2-5, with 8 bases fitting TRBD2. Germline-derived CDR1 and CDR2 are SGDLS and YYNGEE. The CDR3 contains 17 residues. J was trimmed by 3 bases and V by 0 bases; bases with no gene match: 10. The CDR3 loop is CASSVGDGRVVKETQYF. For the CDR3, the DNA is TGTGCCAGCAGCGTAGGAGACGGGAGGGTCGTAAAAGAGACCCAGTACTTC. The whole variable domain, filled in from reference TRBV9 and TRBJ2-5, reads DSGVTQTPKHLITATGQRVTLRCSPRSGDLSVYWYQQSLDQGLQFLIQYYNGEERAKGNILERFSAQQFPDLHSELNLSSLELGDSALYFCASSVGDGRVVKETQYFGPGTRLLVL.

This clonotype was observed at least ten times. V gene TRBV9 combines with J gene TRBJ2-1, with 11 bases fitting TRBD2. CDR1 SGDLS and CDR2 YYNGEE come from the germline V gene. The CDR3 extends over 15 amino acids. Trimming cost V 3 bases and J 4 bases; bases outside gene matches: 3. The CDR3 reads CASSATSGVYNEQFF. DNA of the CDR3: TGTGCCAGCAGCGCGACTAGCGGGGTTTACAATGAGCAGTTCTTC.

This chain connects TRBV10-3 to TRBJ2-7; TRBD2 is a possible D gene (5 bases). V gave up 6 bases and J gave up 3 bases, with 12 bases separating them. Per germline, CDR1 ENHRY and CDR2 SYGVKD. The CDR3 loop spans 13 amino acids. Here the CDR3 reads CAISRGQFYEQYF. CDR3 sequence (DNA): TGTGCCATCAGCCGAGGGCAGTTCTACGAGCAGTACTTC.

This clonotype was detected ten times or more. V is TRBV11-2 and J is TRBJ2-5; TRBD2 matches 8 bases. J lost 2 bases, V lost 2 bases, and 7 bases had no gene match. CDR3 length: 16 amino acids. CDR1 is SGHAT and CDR2 is FQNNGV in the germline V gene. The DNA of the CDR3 is TGTGCCAGCAGCTTATACTCCGGGGGGGCGCAAGAGACCCAGTACTTC. Amino acid sequence: CASSLYSGGAQETQYF.

This clonotype came up many times. The chain recombines TRBV7-9 with TRBJ2-7; 8 bases fit TRBD1. CDR1 is SEHNR and CDR2 is FQNEAQ in the germline V gene (reference sequence). Trimming cost V 6 bases and J 7 bases; bases outside gene matches: 8. The CDR3 has 13 amino acids. CDR3 residues: CASSLQGDREQYF. The CDR3 bases are TGTGCCAGCAGTCTACAGGGGGACAGGGAGCAGTACTTC.

This clonotype was detected ten times or more. This rearrangement joins TRBV20-1 to TRBJ1-4, with D uncertain. The V end was cut by 8 bases, the J end by 0 bases, with 16 bases between. The CDR3 has 15 amino acids. The germline gives CDR1 DFQATT, CDR2 SNEGSKA (reference sequence). As DNA, the CDR3 is TGCAGTACCATAGAAAAAAGGTCAACTAATGAAAAACTGTTTTTT. Protein: CSTIEKRSTNEKLFF.

Only a few counts were recorded for this clonotype. This sequence joins TRBV14 and TRBJ1-5; D is unresolved. Per germline, CDR1 SGHDN and CDR2 FVKESK. This CDR3 contains 13 residues. The V gene lost 1 base and the J gene lost 6 bases, with 7 bases spanning the gap. The CDR3 DNA follows: TGTGCCAGCAGCCAAGGTGGAGCTCAGCCCCAGCATTTT. Translating gives CASSQGGAQPQHF. Supplemented by reference TRBV14 and TRBJ1-5, the full variable domain reads EAGVTQFPSHSVIEKGQTVTLRCDPISGHDNLYWYRRVMGKEIKFLLHFVKESKQDESGMPNNRFLAERTGGTYSTLKVQPAELEDSGVYFCASSQGGAQPQHFGDGTRLSIL.

By proportion, this clonotype is medium-sized (0.01 to 0.1%). This chain links TRBV4-2 with TRBJ2-2; D is ambiguous. The CDR3 sequence is 14 residues long. With 0 bases removed from V and 2 bases from J, the gap between germline ends came to 4 bases. Germline V CDR1 and CDR2: LGHNA, YNFKEQ. The CDR3 sequence is CASSQDYNTGELFF. As DNA, the CDR3 is TGTGCCAGCAGCCAAGACTATAACACCGGGGAGCTGTTTTTT.

This chain links TRBV20-1 with TRBJ2-7; D ambiguous. Germline assignment: CDR1 DFQATT and CDR2 SNEGSKA (reference sequence). V lost 5 bases, J lost 5 bases, and 10 bases lay in between. The CDR3 contains 11 residues. The CDR3 DNA sequence: TGCAGTGCTCCTTTTGGCGACGAGCAGTACTTC. It encodes CSAPFGDEQYF.

This clonotype occurred many times. The V gene is TRBV5-6, the J gene TRBJ2-3, with TRBD1 matching 8 bases. V trimming: 1 base; J trimming: 2 bases; junction bases outside the gene matches: 3. The V gene's germline CDR1 is SGHDT and CDR2 YYEEEE. There are 15 residues in the CDR3. The CDR3 loop reads CASSLRTGSTDTQYF. The CDR3 DNA reads as TGTGCCAGCAGCTTGCGGACAGGGTCCACAGATACGCAGTATTTT.

This clonotype is judged medium-sized. This rearrangement joins TRBV19 to TRBJ2-1; 7 nucleotides line up with TRBD1. V was clipped by 7 bases and J by 7 bases; unmatched bases: 10. Per the germline V gene, CDR1 is LNHDA and CDR2 is SQIVND (reference sequence). This CDR3 comprises 14 residues. The CDR3: CASTQGVGLNEQFF. In DNA form, the CDR3 reads TGTGCCAGTACCCAGGGGGTGGGTTTGAATGAGCAGTTCTTC.

J is TRBJ2-1 and V is TRBV3-1; D call uncertain. Per germline, CDR1 LGHDT and CDR2 YNNKEL (reference sequence). The CDR3 sequence is 16 residues long. Trimming took off 0 bases at V and 6 bases at J, with 15 bases between the two ends. The CDR3 protein is CASSQELDKPPNEQFF. The CDR3 nucleotides read TGTGCCAGCAGCCAAGAGTTAGATAAGCCCCCCAATGAGCAGTTCTTC.

By sample fraction, this clonotype is medium-sized. The chain carries TRBV27 and TRBJ2-4; a possible D gene is TRBD2 (6 bases). The V end lost 4 bases, the J end lost 4 bases, and 23 bases lay between the germline ends. Germline V gene sequence: CDR1 MNHEY, CDR2 SMNVEV (reference sequence). The length of the CDR3 is 18 residues. The CDR3 here is CASSYQPPGLQIKNIQYF. In nucleotides, the CDR3 is TGTGCCAGCAGTTACCAACCTCCGGGACTCCAGATTAAAAACATTCAGTACTTC.

This clonotype occurred many times. The genes are TRBV20-1 and TRBJ2-1, with TRBD2 matching 8 bases. The CDR3 is 14 residues long. CDR1 and CDR2 (germline): DFQATT, SNEGSKA (reference sequence). Trimming cost V 4 bases and J 2 bases; bases outside gene matches: 4. The CDR3 loop reads CSATEREPYNEQFF. The CDR3 DNA is TGCAGTGCTACCGAGCGGGAGCCCTACAATGAGCAGTTCTTC.